A single sample gave rise to the 11 T cell receptor beta chains below, sequenced in a study of shared clonotypes between healthy human individuals. Naive CD8 cells lacked CD45RO and underwent positive selection for CCR7, leaving out terminally differentiated effector memory CD45RA+ cells. Clones were sequenced by immunoSEQ multiplex PCR, and TCRdb holds only the in-frame ones, with some missing. The top ten hold about 1.6% of the sample, which has a few million clones, 85% to 95% seen once. The material sequenced was naive CD8+ T cells from PBMCs. The receptor source for this set is a man younger than 35 in good health. Some clones in this sample may be carry-over from other donors' samples.

The V and J genes are TRBV30 and TRBJ1-1, with D uncertain. Germline CDR1 reads GTSNPN; CDR2 reads SVGIG (reference sequence). Between the trimmed V and J ends, which lost 4 bases and 10 bases, there was a span of 22 bases. The CDR3 is made up of 14 amino acids. CDR3 in amino acids: CAWIFRADALVAFF. The CDR3 nucleotides are TGTGCCTGGATCTTTAGGGCGGATGCTCTGGTAGCTTTCTTT.

This clone has a single count. In the same sample, other DNA sequences code for this CDR3. The chain combines TRBV7-9 with TRBJ1-2, with 8 bases fitting TRBD1. Looked up from germline, CDR1 is SEHNR and CDR2 is FQNEAQ (reference sequence). The junction had 15 bases not matched to a gene; V was cut back by 9 bases and J by 0 bases. This CDR3 contains 17 residues. Here the CDR3 DNA reads TGTGCCAGTAGCACCGGGACAGGCGCCTACGCTAACTATGGCTACACCTTC. It yields the protein CASSTGTGAYANYGYTF.

This clone is a singleton in its sample. This chain links TRBV19 with TRBJ2-5; possibly TRBD1 or TRBD2 for D (6 bases each). V lost 8 bases to trimming and J lost 5 bases, with 18 bases between them. CDR1 and CDR2 from the germline V gene are LNHDA and SQIVND (reference sequence). The CDR3 consists of 14 residues. This CDR3 is CASHPTGARETQYF. The CDR3 DNA sequence: TGTGCCAGTCACCCTACGGGGGCGCGGGAGACCCAGTACTTC.

J is TRBJ2-1 and V is TRBV11-2, with a weak D call TRBD2 (6 bases). V lost 5 bases and J lost 3, with 14 bases in between. CDR3 length: 15 amino acids. CDR1 is SGHAT, CDR2 FQNNGV, per germline. This chain's CDR3 is CASSPSYGGYNEQFF. The DNA of the CDR3 is TGTGCCAGCAGCCCCTCTTACGGGGGCTACAATGAGCAGTTCTTC.

This chain joins TRBV6-5 and TRBJ2-7; TRBD1 might be the D (5 bases). V was trimmed by 6 bases and J by 4 bases, leaving 16 bases between them. The CDR3 is 14 residues long. CDR1 is MNHEY, CDR2 SVGAGI, per germline. The CDR3 is CASSPAGSYYEQYF. The DNA for the CDR3 is TGTGCCAGCAGCCCGGCAGGGTCATATTACGAGCAGTACTTC.

This clone has only a few counts. The rearrangement links TRBV29-1 to TRBJ1-1, with unresolved D. Germline V lookup: CDR1 SQVTM, CDR2 ANQGSEA. The V gene lost 4 bases and the J gene lost 4 bases, with 10 bases spanning the gap. The CDR3 spans 12 residues. The CDR3 DNA reads TGCAGCGTTGGGATGGGTTTCACTGAAGCTTTCTTT. Its protein product is CSVGMGFTEAFF.

The chain couples TRBV9 to TRBJ2-2, with 9 positions matching TRBD1. Germline CDR1 SGDLS, CDR2 YYNGEE. The junction had 6 bases not matched to a gene; V was cut back by 6 bases and J by 0 bases. The CDR3 totals 16 residues. CDR3 sequence (DNA): TGTGCCAGCACGTCCCGGGACAGGGCGAACACCGGGGAGCTGTTTTTT. This translates into CASTSRDRANTGELFF.

The chain carries TRBV5-1 and TRBJ2-2; D not certain. V was pared by 1 base and J by 1 base, with 8 bases between. The CDR3 runs 15 residues. CDR1 and CDR2 from the germline V gene are SGHRS and YFSETQ. The DNA of the CDR3 is TGCGCCAGCAGCTTGTGGCAGGTGAACACCGGGGAGCTGTTTTTT. As protein: CASSLWQVNTGELFF. Based on the CDR3 plus reference TRBV5-1 and TRBJ2-2, the full variable domain is KAGVTQTPRYLIKTRGQQVTLSCSPISGHRSVSWYQQTPGQGLQFLFEYFSETQRNKGNFPGRFSGRQFSNSRSEMNVSTLELGDSALYLCASSLWQVNTGELFFGEGSRLTVL.

This chain uses TRBV11-2 with TRBJ2-3; D is unresolved. The CDR3 spans 16 residues. CDR1 is SGHAT, CDR2 FQNNGV, per germline. Deletions cut 4 bases from V and 2 bases from J, with 16 bases between. The CDR3 sequence: CASSSVAEFFTDTQYF. The CDR3 DNA is TGTGCCAGCAGCTCCGTGGCGGAATTTTTCACAGATACGCAGTATTTT. Full variable domain (missing parts from reference TRBV11-2 and TRBJ2-3): EAGVAQSPRYKIIEKRQSVAFWCNPISGHATLYWYQQILGQGPKLLIQFQNNGVVDDSQLPKDRFSAERLKGVDSTLKIQPAKLEDSAVYLCASSSVAEFFTDTQYFGPGTRLTVL.

The chain joins TRBV9 to TRBJ1-6, with 7 bases identical to TRBD1. J gave up 0 bases and V 3 bases, and 3 bases lay outside the gene matches. Per germline, CDR1 SGDLS and CDR2 YYNGEE. The CDR3 spans 16 residues. CDR3 nucleotide sequence: TGTGCCAGCAGCGCCCGGGACAGCTCCTATAATTCACCCCTCCACTTT. It translates to CASSARDSSYNSPLHF. Based on the CDR3 plus reference TRBV9 and TRBJ1-6, the full variable domain is DSGVTQTPKHLITATGQRVTLRCSPRSGDLSVYWYQQSLDQGLQFLIQYYNGEERAKGNILERFSAQQFPDLHSELNLSSLELGDSALYFCASSARDSSYNSPLHFGNGTRLTVT.

This chain links TRBV19 with TRBJ1-1; D may be TRBD1 (6 bases). Germline lookup yields CDR1 LNHDA and CDR2 SQIVND (reference sequence). Trimming removed 6 bases from V and 4 bases from J, with 9 bases in between. This CDR3 spans 12 amino acids. The chain's CDR3 is CASRARGTEAFF. In nucleotides, the CDR3 is TGTGCCAGTAGGGCCAGGGGCACTGAAGCTTTCTTT.